The rows below give T cell receptor beta chains drawn from one sample of a study of blood T cell repertoires in COVID-19. Clones were sequenced by immunoSEQ multiplex PCR, and TCRdb holds only the in-frame ones, with some missing. The table lists about 100,000 clones, 85% to 95% of them singletons. Sequencing was performed on peripheral blood. The receptors derive from a man aged 50-59 years with active COVID-19. The CDR3 runs from the conserved cysteine through the conserved F or W. Fields, in order: J gene, D gene, clone size, V gene, CDR3 DNA, CDR3 protein. A D gene is named only where the DNA matches it firmly. A clone size is listed for some rows: how often the clone was seen (once, few, many), or a class if it is expanded.

TRBJ1-5,.,.,TRBV28,TGTGCCAGCAGTTTGGGAGATAGCAATCAGCCCCAGCATTTT,CASSLGDSNQPQHF
TRBJ2-7,TRBD2,.,TRBV6-5,TGTGCCACCGGCGGGGGGGGAGAGCAGTACTTC,CATGGGGEQYF
TRBJ1-6,.,.,TRBV7-2,TGTGCCAGCAGCTTAGCCCCAGGCCCCGATTCACCCCTCCACTTT,CASSLAPGPDSPLHF
TRBJ1-1,.,.,TRBV5-1,TGCGCCAGCAGCTTGGGTTCAGGGGAGCTGAACACTGAAGCTTTCTTT,CASSLGSGELNTEAFF
TRBJ2-2,.,.,TRBV14,TGTGCCAGCAGCCATCCTACAGGGAAGAACGGGGAGCTGTTTTTT,CASSHPTGKNGELFF
TRBJ1-6,.,.,TRBV19,TGTGCCAGTAGTACCAGGACAGATAATTCACCCCTCCACTTT,CASSTRTDNSPLHF
TRBJ2-7,TRBD1,.,TRBV5-1,TGCGCCAGCAGCCACGGACAGGGTGCCTACGAGCAGTACTTC,CASSHGQGAYEQYF
TRBJ2-2,TRBD1,.,TRBV7-9,TGTGCCAGCACCTCGTCCGGGACAGGGGCCGGGGAGCTGTTTTTT,CASTSSGTGAGELFF
TRBJ2-2,.,.,TRBV11-2,TGTGCCAGCAGCTTAGGGGCAGGGAGGACCGGGGAGCTGTTTTTT,CASSLGAGRTGELFF
TRBJ2-1,.,.,TRBV4-1,TGCGCCAGCAGCCAAGCCGGGAGCAATTACAATGAGCAGTTCTTC,CASSQAGSNYNEQFF
TRBJ1-4,TRBD1,once,TRBV6-5,TGTGCCAGCACCCCCCCCGGGACAGGGGATGAAAAACTGTTTTTT,CASTPPGTGDEKLFF
TRBJ1-1,.,once,TRBV7-3,TGTGCCAGCAGCGAGGGATCGAACACTGAAGCTTTCTTT,CASSEGSNTEAFF
TRBJ2-2,TRBD2,.,TRBV5-1,TGCGCCAGCAGCCCTCGGGGAGCGGGAGCGGTCGGGGAGCTGTTTTTT,CASSPRGAGAVGELFF
TRBJ1-6,.,.,TRBV19,TGTGCCAGTCTAAGGGCAGGGTTGAATTCACCCCTCCACTTT,CASLRAGLNSPLHF
TRBJ2-2,.,.,TRBV30,TGTGCCTGGACCCGGGAAGCGAACACCGGGGAGCTGTTTTTT,CAWTREANTGELFF
TRBJ1-5,TRBD1,.,TRBV9,TGTGCCAGCAGCCCCCAGGGGGCAGGTCAGCCCCAGCATTTT,CASSPQGAGQPQHF
TRBJ2-1,TRBD2,.,TRBV5-6,TGTGCCAGCAGCTTGGGGACTAGCGGGGACAATGAGCAGTTCTTC,CASSLGTSGDNEQFF
TRBJ1-2,TRBD1,.,TRBV2,TGTGCCAGCAGTGCTACAGGGGTTGGGGAGCATGGCTACACCTTC,CASSATGVGEHGYTF
TRBJ2-7,TRBD2,.,TRBV7-9,TGTGCCAGCAGCTTAGCTGGACTAGTCTACGAGCAGTACTTC,CASSLAGLVYEQYF
TRBJ2-1,TRBD2,.,TRBV29-1,TGCAGCGTTGCCACTAGCGGGGGGCGGAATGAGCAGTTCTTC,CSVATSGGRNEQFF
TRBJ2-5,.,.,TRBV5-1,TGCGCCAGCAGCAGAACTCTGGGGGGTCAAGAGACCCAGTACTTC,CASSRTLGGQETQYF
TRBJ1-1,.,.,TRBV29-1,TGCAGCAGCCGCAGGTTCGCGGGGACTGAAGCTTTCTTT,CSSRRFAGTEAFF
TRBJ1-2,.,.,TRBV6-1,TGTGCCAGCAGTGATTCTGGTAGGACAGCTCCCTGGGGCTACACCTTC,CASSDSGRTAPWGYTF
TRBJ1-2,.,.,TRBV3-1/TRBV3-2,TGTGCCAGCAGCCTCAAGGCGGGGGGCTACACCTTC,CASSLKAGGYTF
TRBJ2-1,TRBD1,medium-sized,TRBV6-1,TGTGCCAGCAGTGAAAAGGGGACAGGGGGCCATGAGCAGTTCTTC,CASSEKGTGGHEQFF
TRBJ1-2,TRBD1,.,TRBV19,TGTGCCAGTACTAAAATACAGGGGTCAACTAACTATGGCTACACCTTC,CASTKIQGSTNYGYTF